This TCR beta chain was found in a study of low-dose radiotherapy and immunotherapy resistance in tumors. The CDR3 extends over 11 amino acids. Trimming shortened V by 7 bases and J by 8 bases, and 11 bases separated the two germline ends. CDR1 and CDR2 from the germline V gene are SQVTM and ANQGSEA. This clonotype was recorded at least ten times. Time point specified: before trial treatment. With a constant-region primer and a V-primer adapter, TCRs were subjected to approximately 21 PCR cycles of amplification. TCRdb processed the reads anew with MiXCR; each CDR3 protein has one entry. This table has tens of thousands of distinct CDR3 sequences, about 12% appearing once.

The sequences come from PBMCs, collected before treatment. The genes are TRBV29-1 and TRBJ1-4; D gene ambiguous. The sequence came from a female donor with ovarian cancer. CDR3 residues: CSAGVGEKLFF. CDR3 coding DNA: TGCAGCGCAGGCGTTGGGGAAAAACTGTTTTTT.